These 20 T cell receptor beta chains share one sample of origin, sequenced in a study of cytomegalovirus exposure and HLA in healthy donors. Primers: 60 Vbeta forward and 13 Jbeta reverse. Clones were read by immunoSEQ multiplex PCR, and TCRdb kept only the in-frame ones, dropping some. The data show under 200,000 clones, roughly 80% seen once. Sequencing was carried out using PBMCs. The receptor source for this set is a woman between 18 and 29 years old in good health and CMV-seronegative.

V is TRBV19 and J is TRBJ1-1; D gene ambiguous. V was trimmed by 4 bases and J by 0 bases, leaving 6 bases between them. Germline V gene lookup returns CDR1 LNHDA and CDR2 SQIVND (reference sequence). This CDR3 is built from 13 residues. CDR3 DNA: TGTGCCAGTAGTAAACAGATGAACACTGAAGCTTTCTTT. It yields the protein CASSKQMNTEAFF.

The V and J genes are TRBV19 and TRBJ2-3; 9 bases fit TRBD2. With V trimmed by 8 bases and J by 1 base, 4 bases remained unmatched. Germline V CDR1 and CDR2: LNHDA, SQIVND (reference sequence). The CDR3 length is 14 residues. The CDR3 reads CASQGGRGTDTQYF. As DNA, the CDR3 is TGTGCCAGTCAAGGCGGGAGGGGCACAGATACGCAGTATTTT.

The CDR3 bases are TGCAGCGTTGAACCGCAGGGGCCCGAGCAGTTCTTC. Translating it yields CSVEPQGPEQFF. The rearrangement links TRBV29-1 to TRBJ2-1, with D possibly TRBD1 on 6 matching bases. The CDR3 totals 12 residues. The V gene lost 2 bases and the J gene lost 10 bases, with 12 bases spanning the gap. The germline gives CDR1 SQVTM, CDR2 ANQGSEA.

The chain is built from TRBV19 and TRBJ1-5; D is possibly TRBD1 (5 bases). Looked up from germline, CDR1 is LNHDA and CDR2 is SQIVND (reference sequence). This CDR3 is 13 amino acids long. Deletions cut 9 bases from V and 2 bases from J, with 11 bases between. The CDR3 DNA is TGTGCCAGCGCCTGGGGGGGCAATCAGCCCCAGCATTTT. It translates to CASAWGGNQPQHF.

This sequence joins TRBV11-2 and TRBJ2-7; 7 bases agree with TRBD2. The trim removed 5 bases at V and 3 bases at J, leaving 10 bases unmatched. The CDR3 loop spans 15 amino acids. Germline CDR1 is SGHAT and CDR2 is FQNNGV. CDR3 sequence: CASSPGGLADYEQYV. The CDR3 region has the DNA TGTGCCAGCAGCCCAGGTGGCCTAGCGGACTACGAGCAGTACGTC.

This clone was recorded a few times. The gene calls are TRBV6-5 and TRBJ1-4; D uncertain. Trimming took off 0 bases at V and 5 bases at J, with 10 bases between the two ends. Germline CDR1 reads MNHEY; CDR2 reads SVGAGI. The length of the CDR3 is 15 residues. CDR3 coding DNA: TGTGCCAGCAGTTACTCGGGAGCGTTCAATGAAAAACTGTTTTTT. Translating it yields CASSYSGAFNEKLFF.

J is TRBJ2-7 and V is TRBV12-2; no check of the table's D call, TRBD1, against the DNA was made. TRBV12-2 is assigned pseudogene status. The CDR3 consists of 20 residues. CDR3 DNA sequence: TGTGCAAGTCGCTTAAGAGAAATGTCGGGACAGGGGGCATTTTCCTACGAGCAGTACTTC. Translating gives CASRLREMSGQGAFSYEQYF.

The rearrangement uses TRBV19 and TRBJ2-1, with D possibly TRBD1 on 6 matching bases. Per the germline V gene, CDR1 is LNHDA and CDR2 is SQIVND (reference sequence). The CDR3 is 15 amino acids. V was trimmed by 6 bases and J by 9 bases, leaving 21 bases between them. DNA for the CDR3: TGTGCCAGTAGCCCGACAGGCACCCCATTGGGTGAGCAGTTCTTC. This encodes CASSPTGTPLGEQFF.

The CDR3 reads CSVDRTNYGYTF. The CDR3 nucleotides read TGCAGCGTTGACAGAACTAACTATGGCTACACCTTC. V is TRBV29-1 and J is TRBJ1-2; D remains ambiguous. The germline gives CDR1 SQVTM, CDR2 ANQGSEA. The V end was cut by 3 bases, the J end by 0 bases, with 5 bases between. There are 12 residues in the CDR3. The full variable domain, rest sourced from reference TRBV29-1 and TRBJ1-2, is SAVISQKPSRDICQRGTSLTIQCQVDSQVTMMFWYRQQPGQSLTLIATANQGSEATYESGFVIDKFPISRPNLTFSTLTVSNMSPEDSSIYLCSVDRTNYGYTFGSGTRLTVV.

The CDR3 nucleotides read TGTGCCAGCAGCGTAGCGGGGCTAGCGGGAGCATCCCACAACCTCAATGAGCAGTTCTTC. Its protein product is CASSVAGLAGASHNLNEQFF. The chain links TRBV9 to TRBJ2-1; 10 nucleotides line up with TRBD2. The V and J ends lost 0 bases and 6 bases, in that order; junction bases with no gene match: 18. This CDR3 comprises 20 residues. Germline V lookup: CDR1 SGDLS, CDR2 YYNGEE.

The chain combines TRBV7-9 with TRBJ2-5; D is perhaps TRBD2 (6 bases). The CDR3 spans 16 residues. CDR1 is SEHNR and CDR2 is FQNEAQ in the germline V gene (reference sequence). V dropped 5 bases and J dropped 1 base, with 17 bases sitting between them. The chain's CDR3 is CASSERDSKVQETQYF. The CDR3 DNA reads TGTGCCAGCAGCGAGAGGGACTCCAAAGTCCAAGAGACCCAGTACTTC.

The rearrangement uses TRBV7-2 and TRBJ2-1; 9 bases agree with TRBD1. The V and J ends lost 1 base and 3 bases, in that order; junction bases with no gene match: 7. The germline V gene has CDR1 SGHTA and CDR2 FQGNSA. The CDR3 is 17 residues long. CDR3 loop: CASSLGSGTGIYNEQFF. In nucleotides, the CDR3 is TGTGCCAGCAGCTTAGGGAGCGGGACAGGGATCTACAATGAGCAGTTCTTC.

The chain has TRBV29-1 and TRBJ2-7, with D perhaps TRBD2 (5 bases). Germline assignment: CDR1 SQVTM and CDR2 ANQGSEA. This CDR3 has 15 amino acids. V lost 0 bases and J lost 2, with 14 bases in between. The DNA of the CDR3 is TGCAGCGTTGAAGATCGGGAAAGGGAAACCTACGAGCAGTACTTC. It specifies CSVEDRERETYEQYF.

The V call is TRBV30, the J call TRBJ2-1; D is undetermined. Germline loops: CDR1 GTSNPN, CDR2 SVGIG (reference sequence). V was cut by 1 base and J by 7 bases, with 5 bases left in between. CDR3 length equals 11 residues. CDR3 region: CAWSDGNEQFF. The CDR3 bases are TGTGCCTGGAGTGACGGGAATGAGCAGTTCTTC.

This clone has only a few counts. CDR3 nucleotides: TGTGCCTCCCGTCCCGGGGAGGGTATTGAAGCTTTCTTT. Translated, it gives CASRPGEGIEAFF. This chain connects TRBV27 to TRBJ1-1; no clear D. The length of the CDR3 is 13 residues. V was trimmed by 11 bases and J by 7 bases, leaving 20 bases between them. Germline CDR1 and CDR2: MNHEY and SMNVEV (reference sequence).

The chain recombines TRBV2 with TRBJ2-3, with 11 bases lining up with TRBD2. Germline V CDR1 and CDR2: SNHLY, FYNNEI. The V and J ends lost 6 bases and 1 base, in that order; junction bases with no gene match: 3. The CDR3 has 15 residues. DNA of the CDR3: TGTGCCAGCAGGGAGACTAGCGGGGGCACAGATACGCAGTATTTT. The encoded protein is CASRETSGGTDTQYF.

J is TRBJ2-1 and V is TRBV7-2; TRBD2 matches 7 bases. Germline assignment: CDR1 SGHTA and CDR2 FQGNSA. V trimming: 4 bases; J trimming: 9 bases; junction bases outside the gene matches: 12. This CDR3 region has 15 residues. The CDR3 loop is CASSYSSGTMSEQFF. For the CDR3, the DNA is TGTGCCAGCAGCTACTCCTCCGGGACTATGAGTGAGCAGTTCTTC.

This sequence joins TRBV11-2 and TRBJ2-7; possibly TRBD1 for D (6 bases). Trimming took off 1 base at V and 6 bases at J, with 13 bases between the two ends. CDR1 is SGHAT, CDR2 FQNNGV, per germline. The CDR3 has 14 residues. In DNA, the CDR3 is TGTGCCAGCAGCTTAGCAGGGGTAGTTGGCGAGCAGTACTTC. The encoded protein is CASSLAGVVGEQYF.

The chain recombines TRBV4-3 with TRBJ1-2; possible D gene TRBD1, 5 bases. The CDR3 spans 13 residues. Germline-derived CDR1 and CDR2 are LGHNA and YSLEER. V lost 1 base and J 4 bases, leaving 7 bases between the germline ends. CDR3 region: CASSQADSYGYTF. For the CDR3, the DNA is TGCGCCAGCAGCCAAGCAGACAGCTATGGCTACACCTTC.

The chain employs TRBV28 and TRBJ2-3, with no clear D. CDR1 MDHEN and CDR2 SYDVKM come from the germline V gene. The ends were cut back, 3 bases at V and 0 bases at J, with 4 bases in the middle. The CDR3 contains 13 residues. This CDR3 is CASSLTSTDTQYF. In nucleotides, the CDR3 is TGTGCCAGCAGTTTGACTAGCACAGATACGCAGTATTTT. Looking up the rest from reference TRBV28 and TRBJ2-3 gives the full variable domain: DVKVTQSSRYLVKRTGEKVFLECVQDMDHENMFWYRQDPGLGLRLIYFSYDVKMKEKGDIPEGYSVSREKKERFSLILESASTNQTSMYLCASSLTSTDTQYFGPGTRLTVL.